The 12 T cell receptor beta chains presented below share a single source sample, sequenced in a study of T cell changes during pregnancy in multiple sclerosis. Repertoires were generated with immunoSEQ multiplex PCR, while TCRdb's copy carries only in-frame clones and drops some. The sample gives about 69,000 clones, roughly nine tenths of which show up once; around 0.3% is in the top ten. The specimen was CD4+ T cells from peripheral blood mononuclear cells, collected in the third trimester of pregnancy. These receptors all come from a female donor in good health, enrolled as a control in a pregnancy study.

This sequence joins TRBV5-4 and TRBJ2-6; D might be TRBD1 (6 bases). The V end was cut by 5 bases, the J end by 0 bases, with 12 bases between. There are 16 residues in the CDR3. Germline CDR1 SGHNT, CDR2 YYREEE (reference sequence). The CDR3 bases are TGTGCCAGCAGAGCGGACAGATACTCTGGGGCCAACGTCCTGACTTTC. This sequence encodes CASRADRYSGANVLTF.

As DNA, the CDR3 is TGTGCCAGCAGCTCCCACTCGGACAGGGGGTTAAGCTATACGCAGTATTTT. It specifies CASSSHSDRGLSYTQYF. The rearrangement joins TRBV9 to TRBJ2-3, with 10 bases lining up with TRBD1. This CDR3 is built from 17 residues. With V trimmed by 4 bases and J by 7 bases, 15 bases remained unmatched. Germline V lookup: CDR1 SGDLS, CDR2 YYNGEE. Combining the CDR3 with reference TRBV9 and TRBJ2-3 gives the whole variable domain DSGVTQTPKHLITATGQRVTLRCSPRSGDLSVYWYQQSLDQGLQFLIQYYNGEERAKGNILERFSAQQFPDLHSELNLSSLELGDSALYFCASSSHSDRGLSYTQYFGPGTRLTVL.

The genes are TRBV7-9 and TRBJ1-2, with TRBD1 matching over 9 bases. The CDR3 length is 13 residues. V dropped 3 bases and J dropped 6; count of bases not matched to a gene: 2. In germline, CDR1 is SEHNR, CDR2 FQNEAQ (reference sequence). The DNA for the CDR3 is TGTGCCAGCAGCTTCACAGGGGGCAATGGCTACACCTTC. This encodes CASSFTGGNGYTF.

The rearrangement links TRBV5-1 to TRBJ2-5; 10 nucleotides align to TRBD1. Germline V gene sequence: CDR1 SGHRS, CDR2 YFSETQ. V lost 4 bases, J lost 1 base, and 16 bases stayed unmatched. The CDR3 extends over 19 amino acids. CDR3 protein: CASSTGTGALISPQETQYF. The CDR3 region has the DNA TGCGCCAGCAGCACCGGGACAGGGGCCCTAATCTCCCCCCAAGAGACCCAGTACTTC.

The chain links TRBV5-1 to TRBJ1-2; the match to TRBD1 covers 9 bases. Germline loops: CDR1 SGHRS, CDR2 YFSETQ. CDR3 length equals 15 residues. After removal of 2 bases from V and 6 bases from J, the junction contained 8 bases not matched to a gene. This CDR3 reads CASSFTGGVGDGYTF. CDR3 sequence (DNA): TGCGCCAGCAGCTTCACAGGGGGCGTAGGCGATGGCTACACCTTC.

The chain employs TRBV7-9 and TRBJ1-2; possible D gene TRBD1, 5 bases. The CDR3 has 15 residues. Germline lookup yields CDR1 SEHNR and CDR2 FQNEAQ (reference sequence). V was shortened by 5 bases and J by 4 bases, with 17 bases between the two germline ends. The CDR3 protein is CASSPGALGGYGYTF. For the CDR3, the DNA is TGTGCCAGCAGCCCCGGCGCCCTCGGGGGCTATGGCTACACCTTC.

The DNA of the CDR3 is TGCGCCAGCAGCCTACAGACAGGGGATACCGGGGAGCTGTTTTTT. It encodes CASSLQTGDTGELFF. V and J are TRBV5-1 and TRBJ2-2; 8 bases line up with TRBD1. Losses at the gene ends were 4 bases for V and 5 bases for J; bases not matched to a gene: 7. Germline V gene data show CDR1 as SGHRS and CDR2 as YFSETQ. This CDR3 has 15 amino acids.

The genes are TRBV6-5 and TRBJ1-5; D gene uncertain. The CDR3 is made up of 15 amino acids. V lost 2 bases, J lost 7 bases, and 15 bases lay in between. From germline, CDR1 is MNHEY and CDR2 SVGAGI. CDR3 coding DNA: TGTGCCAGCAGTTACGGAGCTTCCCGTAGGCAGCCCCAGCATTTT. This codes for CASSYGASRRQPQHF.

The genes are TRBV4-3 and TRBJ2-3, with D tentatively TRBD1 (5 bases). This CDR3 contains 19 residues. Germline V gene sequence: CDR1 LGHNA, CDR2 YSLEER. V was clipped by 0 bases and J by 0 bases, with 19 bases between them. CDR3 region: CASSQERSRLGPSTDTQYF. CDR3 DNA: TGCGCCAGCAGCCAAGAGAGGTCCAGGTTGGGGCCAAGCACAGATACGCAGTATTTT.

J is TRBJ2-7 and V is TRBV5-4; D is unresolved. Germline-derived CDR1 and CDR2 are SGHNT and YYREEE (reference sequence). Trimming pared 0 bases from V and 7 bases from J, leaving 17 bases between. The CDR3 sequence is 15 residues long. The CDR3 DNA reads as TGTGCCAGCAGCTTGGGGTCCCAGATAATTCCGGAGCAGTACTTC. Its translation is CASSLGSQIIPEQYF. The complete variable domain, with remaining parts taken from reference TRBV5-4 and TRBJ2-7, reads ETGVTQSPTHLIKTRGQQVTLRCSSQSGHNTVSWYQQALGQGPQFIFQYYREEENGRGNFPPRFSGLQFPNYSSELNVNALELDDSALYLCASSLGSQIIPEQYFGPGTRLTVT.

The genes are TRBV11-3 and TRBJ1-4; D is ambiguous. V lost 5 bases to trimming and J lost 0 bases, with 10 bases between them. The CDR3 has 15 amino acids. CDR1 and CDR2 (germline): SGHNT, YENEEA. The CDR3 DNA reads TGTGCCAGCAGCCGCTTACAGTCAACTAATGAAAAACTGTTTTTT. Amino acids: CASSRLQSTNEKLFF.

The CDR3 region is CASTPQGGTEAFF. DNA of the CDR3: TGTGCCAGTACCCCGCAGGGGGGCACTGAAGCTTTCTTT. The chain couples TRBV19 to TRBJ1-1; 7 nucleotides match TRBD1. Germline V gene data show CDR1 as LNHDA and CDR2 as SQIVND (reference sequence). V gave up 7 bases and J gave up 4 bases; unmatched junction bases: 6. CDR3 size: 13 residues.